This is a list of T cell receptor beta chains from one sample in a study of T-cell memory formation after mild COVID-19. A single record per CDR3 protein comes from TCRdb applying MiXCR to the 5' RACE reads. The data hold about 560,000 distinct CDR3 sequences, with roughly 18% observed a single time. Material: PBMCs or a T cell subset sorted from them (not recorded which). The receptor source for this set is an adult woman who had mild COVID-19 (a few samples of this study predate the infection). Cell type and time point are not known. Each CDR3 is given with its conserved first and last residue. The order of the fields is J gene, V gene, D gene, clone size, CDR3 protein, CDR3 DNA. D genes are given only for firm matches. Rows give clone size only sometimes, using once, few, many, or a class for an expanded clone.

>TRBJ2-7|TRBV4-1|.|.
CASSQVVGRSYEQYF
TGCGCCAGCAGCCAAGTGGTGGGGCGCTCCTACGAGCAGTACTTC
>TRBJ2-1|TRBV7-8|TRBD2|.
CASSYDRLAGVSTYNEQFF
TGTGCCAGCAGCTATGACAGACTAGCGGGAGTTTCTACCTACAATGAGCAGTTCTTC
>TRBJ2-7|TRBV7-9|TRBD2|few
CASSPNPSGRVWHEQYF
TGTGCCAGCAGCCCCAACCCTAGCGGGAGGGTCTGGCACGAGCAGTACTTC
>TRBJ2-1|TRBV7-2|TRBD1|.
CASSRGTGEGAYNEQFF
TGTGCCAGCAGCCGGGGGACAGGGGAAGGGGCCTACAATGAGCAGTTCTTC
>TRBJ1-3|TRBV2|.|.
CASIGNAARSGNTIYF
TGTGCCAGCATTGGTAACGCCGCGCGCTCTGGAAACACCATATATTTT
>TRBJ1-1|TRBV5-1|.|.
CASSGEGTGNTEAFF
TGCGCCAGCAGCGGGGAGGGGACGGGGAACACTGAAGCTTTCTTT
>TRBJ1-5|TRBV20-1|TRBD1|.
CSAQDRGLQPQHF
TGCAGTGCTCAGGACAGGGGGCTTCAGCCCCAGCATTTT
>TRBJ2-1|TRBV10-3|TRBD2|.
CAISLFVGAGGNNEQFF
TGTGCCATCAGCCTTTTCGTCGGAGCGGGAGGTAACAATGAGCAGTTCTTC
>TRBJ2-5|TRBV7-9|.|.
CASSLGGAVPQETQYF
TGTGCCAGCAGCTTAGGCGGAGCGGTACCCCAAGAGACCCAGTACTTC
>TRBJ2-3|TRBV5-4|TRBD1|.
CASSMGGTGGDTQYF
TGTGCCAGCAGCATGGGAGGGACAGGGGGTGATACGCAGTATTTT
>TRBJ2-7|TRBV5-1|.|few
CASSLVARETDEQYF
TGCGCCAGCAGCTTGGTGGCCAGGGAAACGGACGAGCAGTACTTC
>TRBJ1-1|TRBV7-9|.|.
CASSTSYTEAFF
TGTGCCAGCAGCACGTCATACACTGAAGCTTTCTTT
>TRBJ1-4|TRBV5-1|.|.
CASSPGGHKGEKLFF
TGCGCCAGCAGCCCAGGCGGACACAAAGGGGAAAAACTGTTTTTT
>TRBJ1-1|TRBV3-1|.|few
CASSQLGATEAFF
TGTGCCAGCAGCCAACTGGGAGCGACTGAAGCTTTCTTT
>TRBJ1-2|TRBV7-2|TRBD1|few
CASSGPGQVGYGYTF
TGTGCCAGCAGCGGACCCGGACAGGTCGGGTATGGCTACACCTTC
>TRBJ2-7|TRBV29-1|.|few
CSAVDRWGEQYF
TGCAGCGCCGTCGACAGGTGGGGCGAGCAGTACTTC
>TRBJ2-2|TRBV7-2|TRBD2|.
CASSLAYKRETGTGELFF
TGTGCCAGCAGCTTAGCATACAAGCGGGAGACCGGCACCGGGGAGCTGTTTTTT
>TRBJ1-2|TRBV4-1|.|.
CASSQEDRIFGYTF
TGCGCCAGCAGCCAGGAAGACAGGATCTTTGGCTACACCTTC
>TRBJ2-3|TRBV9|TRBD1|few
CASSLGQAPYTDTQYF
TGTGCCAGCAGCCTGGGACAGGCCCCTTACACAGATACGCAGTATTTT
>TRBJ1-1|TRBV29-1|TRBD1|.
CSVKGGMGRGNTEAFF
TGCAGCGTAAAAGGGGGCATGGGTAGGGGGAACACTGAAGCTTTCTTT
>TRBJ2-5|TRBV12-3/TRBV12-4|.|few
CASSLEGIVGTQYF
TGTGCCAGCAGTTTAGAGGGAATCGTAGGGACCCAGTACTTC
>TRBJ1-1|TRBV12-3/TRBV12-4|.|few
CASTQYAGAKAFF
TGTGCCAGCACCCAGTATGCAGGGGCGAAAGCTTTCTTT
>TRBJ2-3|TRBV6-5|TRBD1|few
CASSPDRGLGTDTQYF
TGTGCCAGCAGCCCGGACAGGGGGCTCGGCACAGATACGCAGTATTTT
>TRBJ1-1|TRBV7-8|.|.
CASSISMNTEAFF
TGTGCCAGCAGCATCAGTATGAACACTGAAGCTTTCTTT
>TRBJ2-3|TRBV7-6|TRBD2|few
CASSWTSGSADTQYF
TGTGCCAGCAGCTGGACTAGCGGGAGTGCAGATACGCAGTATTTT
>TRBJ1-4|TRBV7-8|.|.
CASSLTGTVNEKLFF
TGTGCCAGCAGCTTAACAGGGACGGTTAATGAAAAACTGTTTTTT
>TRBJ2-2|TRBV5-6|.|.
CASSFPRSGTTGELFF
TGTGCCAGCAGCTTTCCAAGGTCAGGGACCACCGGGGAGCTGTTTTTT
>TRBJ1-1|TRBV19|.|.
CASSLRGASEAFF
TGTGCCAGTAGCCTCAGGGGCGCGTCCGAAGCTTTCTTT
>TRBJ2-1|TRBV24-1|.|.
CATSSDSSYNEQFF
TGTGCCACCTCATCAGATAGCTCCTACAATGAGCAGTTCTTC
>TRBJ2-7|TRBV12-3/TRBV12-4|.|.
CASRSIPNGEQYF
TGTGCCAGCCGATCCATCCCTAACGGCGAGCAGTACTTC
>TRBJ1-4|TRBV5-5|.|.
CASSFDRFEKMFF
TGTGCCAGCAGCTTTGACAGATTTGAAAAAATGTTTTTT
>TRBJ2-1|TRBV9|.|few
CASSVVGGRGDEQFF
TGTGCCAGCAGCGTAGTTGGTGGGAGGGGGGATGAGCAGTTCTTC
>TRBJ2-7|TRBV6-6|TRBD2|few
CAIRAGGSSYEQYF
TGTGCCATCCGAGCGGGGGGGAGCTCCTACGAGCAGTACTTC
>TRBJ2-2|TRBV20-1|.|many
CSAQPDHTGELFF
TGCAGTGCCCAGCCGGACCACACCGGGGAGCTGTTTTTT
>TRBJ1-1|TRBV7-9|.|.
CASSPREVVVTEAFF
TGTGCCAGCAGCCCCAGGGAGGTGGTGGTGACTGAAGCTTTCTTT
>TRBJ2-3|TRBV7-8|TRBD2|.
CASSWEGTISTDTQYF
TGTGCCAGCAGCTGGGAGGGGACTATAAGCACAGATACGCAGTATTTT
>TRBJ2-3|TRBV20-1|TRBD2|.
CSAPSSGPSGTQYF
TGCAGTGCCCCGTCTAGCGGGCCCTCGGGTACGCAGTATTTT
>TRBJ2-1|TRBV6-2/TRBV6-3|TRBD1|.
CASSYGPGTAYNEQFF
TGTGCCAGCAGTTACGGACCTGGGACAGCCTACAATGAGCAGTTCTTC
>TRBJ2-4|TRBV4-1|TRBD1|few
CASSQLGTGDQNIQYF
TGCGCCAGCAGCCAACTGGGGACAGGGGATCAAAACATTCAGTACTTC
>TRBJ1-5|TRBV27|TRBD1|.
CASSHHPGQGLLRNQPQHF
TGTGCCAGCAGCCACCACCCGGGACAGGGACTACTACGCAATCAGCCCCAGCATTTT
>TRBJ2-1|TRBV4-1|.|few
CASSQPSGSHEQFF
TGCGCCAGCAGCCAACCTTCCGGGAGCCATGAGCAGTTCTTC
>TRBJ2-7|TRBV3-1|TRBD2|many
CASSSGGPSGRTYEQYF
TGTGCCAGCAGCTCCGGGGGGCCTAGCGGGAGAACTTACGAGCAGTACTTC
>TRBJ2-4|TRBV12-3/TRBV12-4|.|.
CASSSAKNIQYF
TGTGCCAGCAGTTCGGCCAAAAACATTCAGTACTTC
>TRBJ1-2|TRBV2|TRBD1|.
CASRATGNYGDTF
TGTGCCAGCAGGGCGACAGGGAACTATGGCGACACCTTC
>TRBJ2-1|TRBV4-1|.|few
CASSQGMRASNEQFF
TGCGCCAGCAGCCAAGGGATGAGGGCTAGCAATGAGCAGTTCTTC
>TRBJ2-3|TRBV15|.|.
CATSRGRAGADTQYF
TGTGCCACCAGCAGAGGCAGGGCAGGTGCAGATACGCAGTATTTT
>TRBJ2-7|TRBV20-1|.|.
CSARTGRAEQYF
TGCAGTGCTAGAACGGGGCGAGCGGAGCAGTACTTC
>TRBJ2-7|TRBV24-1|.|.
CATSDLRGNEQYF
TGTGCCACCAGTGATTTGAGGGGAAACGAGCAGTACTTC
>TRBJ2-1|TRBV27|TRBD2|few
CASSPRKSAGGYNEQFF
TGTGCCAGCAGTCCCCGGAAAAGCGCGGGAGGGTACAATGAGCAGTTCTTC
>TRBJ2-5|TRBV12-3/TRBV12-4|.|many
CASSSRTGPGGTETQYF
TGTGCCAGCAGTTCCCGAACCGGGCCCGGGGGTACGGAGACCCAGTACTTC
>TRBJ2-5|TRBV12-3/TRBV12-4|TRBD1|few
CASSRLQGWQETQYF
TGTGCCAGCAGCCGACTACAGGGGTGGCAAGAGACCCAGTACTTC
>TRBJ2-7|TRBV29-1|TRBD1|few
CSVEVTGGYEQYF
TGCAGCGTTGAGGTGACAGGGGGCTACGAGCAGTACTTC
>TRBJ1-2|TRBV20-1|.|.
CSARGGGSVGYTF
TGCAGTGCTAGAGGGGGGGGGAGCGTTGGCTACACCTTC
>TRBJ1-4|TRBV6-4|.|few
CASREQGHNEKLFF
TGTGCCAGCAGGGAGCAGGGCCATAATGAAAAACTGTTTTTT
>TRBJ2-1|TRBV19|TRBD2|once
CASSIWITGGPTDQFF
TGTGCCAGTAGTATTTGGATAACGGGAGGGCCCACTGATCAGTTCTTC
>TRBJ2-3|TRBV27|.|.
CASSRTSRGAGTDTQYF
TGTGCCAGCAGTCGTACCTCCCGGGGGGCTGGCACAGATACGCAGTATTTT
>TRBJ2-7|TRBV12-3/TRBV12-4|TRBD2|few
CASSVLAGGPHEQYF
TGTGCCAGCAGCGTTCTAGCGGGAGGGCCCCACGAGCAGTACTTC
>TRBJ2-1|TRBV12-3/TRBV12-4|TRBD2|.
CASSLGGRPYNEQFF
TGTGCCAGCAGTTTGGGGGGGAGGCCCTACAATGAGCAGTTCTTC
>TRBJ2-1|TRBV7-2|TRBD2|.
CASSTPSGMRNEQFF
TGTGCCAGCAGCACTCCTAGCGGGATGCGTAATGAGCAGTTCTTC